The text below deals with one T cell receptor beta chain. The source of the sample is a study of blood T cell repertoires in COVID-19. Study-wide context: Acute and convalescent COVID-19 samples came from the United States, Italy and Spain.

Germline V gene data show CDR1 as LGHNA and CDR2 as YNFKEQ. The ends lost 4 bases at V and 3 bases at J; junction bases unmatched: 3. The CDR3 consists of 15 residues. Assay used: immunoSEQ multiplex PCR; TCRdb lists only in-frame clones, some missing. The sample has 13,000 or so clones, roughly 90% seen once. The source of this sequence is an older man with active COVID-19. Sequenced: peripheral blood. V and J are TRBV4-2 and TRBJ2-1; 10 bases are shared with TRBD2. The chain's CDR3 is CASSPPSGGYNEQFF. The DNA of the CDR3 is TGTGCCAGCAGCCCACCTAGCGGGGGCTACAATGAGCAGTTCTTC.